This record covers a single TCR beta chain. Its antigen is unknown. The data derive from a study of cytomegalovirus exposure and HLA in healthy donors. Overall study findings and caveats: Many donors shared some public TCRs, even though most TCR sequences were rare. TCR association rates varied by HLA locus in a later analysis, with DRB1 highest and HLA-C lowest. An apparent linkage of common viral pathogens to several of the most significant clusters emerged in a later analysis.

The length of the CDR3 is 16 residues. Losses at the gene ends were 4 bases for V and 3 bases for J; bases not matched to a gene: 10. CDR1 and CDR2 (germline): SGHVS, FNYEAQ. Vbeta (60) and Jbeta (13) primers were used in the PCR. Method: immunoSEQ multiplex PCR; TCRdb's copy keeps in-frame clones and lacks some. Of about 180,000 clones in the sample, more than 60% are singletons; the top ten hold around 1.5%. The sequenced material came from PBMCs. This rearrangement joins TRBV7-6 to TRBJ2-7, with 9 bases that match TRBD2. The sequence derives from a man aged 18 to 29 in good health and CMV-seronegative. CDR3 nucleotides: TGTGCCAGCAGCTCCTTACCGACTAGCGGATACTACGAGCAGTACTTC. Translating it yields CASSSLPTSGYYEQYF.